This TCR beta chain was recorded in a study of sequential checkpoint blockade in melanoma (dated by TCRdb to the late 2010s). Background on the whole study: Using 1:1 randomization, the trial assigned patients either to first-line nivolumab followed by ipilimumab (arm A) or to ipilimumab followed by nivolumab (arm B). Maintenance nivolumab came after both trial sequences.

TCRbeta CDR3 regions were immunosequenced from genomic DNA with the immunoSEQ Assay. Before high-throughput sequencing, the genomic DNA was amplified using bias-controlled multiplex PCR. Per the authors' processing: To quantify the absolute abundance of each unique TCRbeta CDR3 region, the sequences were collapsed and filtered. Clonality, defined as 1 minus Pielou's evenness, was calculated using only productive rearrangements. Clones with significantly greater frequencies in on-treatment versus baseline samples were identified using a previously published method. What TCRdb holds here is the immuneACCESS table cut down to in-frame rearrangements. Part of the clones is not present; checked against another copy, under half of the missing clones reflect an unresolved V gene, and the others are unexplained. From that table come the V and J calls and clone size; the DNA was used to work out D and trimming. The sample includes approximately 1,500 clones, with around four fifths observed a single time. The ten largest clonotypes hold around 23% of the sample.

From its cysteine to its phenylalanine, the CDR3 spans 15 amino acids. Just the 45-base CDR3 DNA is kept, in frame starting at base 1. CDR1 SGHTA and CDR2 FQGNSA are derived from the germline V gene. V and J lose 5 bases and 4 bases, and a span of 18 bases separates them. Findings and caveats that apply to the study as a whole: The model for predicting response that combines TCR metrics with mutation burden needs to be validated in larger, independent patient cohorts.

A remark on this clone: The antigen it recognizes is unknown. Base qualities are not at hand, and no much larger clone is one base apart.

The sample's treatment or condition label, decoded: randomized to nivolumab then ipilimumab (arm A) or the reverse (arm B). None of the patients in the trial had previously been given DNA-damaging chemotherapy. On a FACS Aria II flow cytometer, live CD3+CD8+ cells that were negative for CD19 and CD56 were sorted from thawed PBMCs. The samples were obtained from melanoma patients enrolled in CheckMate 064, an open-label, randomized phase II trial testing sequential checkpoint blockade. Peripheral blood mononuclear cells were collected by leukapheresis, purified with Ficoll-Paque, and frozen in human serum with roughly 10% DMSO. Immediately after sorting, the purity of sorted blood CD3+CD8+ cells was verified to be >95%, after which DNA was extracted.

This TCR derives from a human donor with melanoma. The receptor chain draws on TRBV7-2 and TRBJ2-7; the D gene is unclear. The starting material was CD8+ T cells sorted from blood (inferred from file names), obtained from a patient given nivolumab and ipilimumab in sequence. CDR3 reads: CASSLSKAILYEQYF. The nucleotide sequence is TGTGCCAGCAGCCTAAGTAAAGCCATCCTTTACGAGCAGTACTTC.